Shown below are 26 T cell receptor beta chains from a single sample sequenced in a study of blood T cell repertoires in COVID-19. Repertoires were generated with immunoSEQ multiplex PCR, while TCRdb's copy carries only in-frame clones and drops some. This table holds hundreds of thousands of clones, almost 90% found once. Source material: peripheral blood. The receptors derive from an older woman with COVID-19, enrolled during active disease.

The rearrangement links TRBV10-1 to TRBJ2-7, with a possible D match to TRBD1 (5 bases). The CDR3 loop spans 14 amino acids. Deletions cut 5 bases from V and 7 bases from J, with 18 bases between. Germline V gene data show CDR1 as WNHNN and CDR2 as SYGVQD (reference sequence). Here the CDR3 reads CASSNYGHPWEQYF. The CDR3 nucleotides read TGCGCCAGCAGTAATTACGGACACCCTTGGGAGCAGTACTTC.

The chain links TRBV6-6 to TRBJ2-7; TRBD2 is a possible D gene (6 bases). Germline V gene data show CDR1 as MNHNY and CDR2 as SVGAGI (reference sequence). Trimming shortened V by 3 bases and J by 0 bases, and 15 bases separated the two germline ends. The CDR3 is 16 residues long. CDR3 region: CASSYIGAGISYEQYF. The CDR3 nucleotides read TGTGCCAGCAGTTATATTGGGGCGGGGATCTCCTACGAGCAGTACTTC.

This clone was observed a handful of times. This chain uses TRBV15 with TRBJ1-5; D perhaps matches TRBD1 (6 bases). The CDR3 consists of 13 residues. V dropped 5 bases and J dropped 4 bases, with 9 bases sitting between them. CDR1 is LNHNV, CDR2 YYDKDF, per germline (reference sequence). CDR3 loop: CATSVDRNQPQHF. CDR3 DNA sequence: TGTGCCACCAGCGTCGACAGGAATCAGCCCCAGCATTTT.

The chain couples TRBV6-5 to TRBJ2-2; tentatively, D is TRBD2 (6 bases). Between the trimmed V and J ends, which lost 2 bases and 5 bases, there was a span of 12 bases. Per the germline V gene, CDR1 is MNHEY and CDR2 is SVGAGI. The CDR3 has 15 residues. For the CDR3, the DNA is TGTGCCAGCAGTTACCAAACCGGAGGGACCGGGGAGCTGTTTTTT. Translating gives CASSYQTGGTGELFF.

This clone was detected ten times or more. V is TRBV5-5 and J is TRBJ1-6; 8 bases line up with TRBD1. The CDR3 spans 15 residues. Germline V gives CDR1 SGHKS, CDR2 YYEKEE (reference sequence). The junction had 9 bases not matched to a gene; V was cut back by 0 bases and J by 13 bases. CDR3 region: CASSLETGAVGPLHF. In DNA, the CDR3 is TGTGCCAGCAGCTTGGAGACAGGGGCTGTTGGTCCCCTCCACTTT.

The chain carries TRBV6-5 and TRBJ1-5, with 8 positions matching TRBD1. CDR3 length equals 15 residues. Trimming removed 6 bases from V and 6 bases from J; junction bases left unmatched: 10. Per germline, CDR1 MNHEY and CDR2 SVGAGI. This CDR3 reads CASRSSDRVGQPQHF. The CDR3, as DNA: TGTGCCAGCAGGTCCTCGGACAGGGTCGGTCAGCCCCAGCATTTT.

This sequence joins TRBV3-1 (or the pseudogene TRBV3-2) and TRBJ2-7, with unresolved D. There are 17 residues in the CDR3. Trimming removed 0 bases at V and 0 bases at J, with 15 bases between. Germline values: CDR1 LGHDT, CDR2 YNNKEL (reference sequence). The CDR3 DNA sequence: TGTGCCAGCAGCCAAGATTTTAACAGCTATATCTCCTACGAGCAGTACTTC. Translation: CASSQDFNSYISYEQYF.

The rearrangement links TRBV27 to TRBJ2-4, with TRBD1 matching 8 bases. Germline CDR1 reads MNHEY; CDR2 reads SMNVEV (reference sequence). The V segment lost 8 bases and the J segment 0 bases; nucleotides outside the gene matches: 6. The CDR3 is 15 amino acids. CDR3 DNA: TGTGCCAGCCCCCAGGGGGCGAGAGCCAAAAACATTCAGTACTTC. Its protein product is CASPQGARAKNIQYF.

This chain joins TRBV13 and TRBJ2-2; 13 positions agree with TRBD2. Per the germline V gene, CDR1 is PRHDT and CDR2 is FYEKMQ (reference sequence). J lost 3 bases, V lost 3 bases, and 7 bases had no gene match. CDR3 length: 18 amino acids. The CDR3 DNA is TGTGCCAGCAGCTTCGCCCTCGGGACTAGCGGGGACACCGGGGAGCTGTTTTTT. The encoded protein is CASSFALGTSGDTGELFF.

The V call is TRBV11-2, the J call TRBJ2-7; D is perhaps TRBD2 (5 bases). V dropped 3 bases and J dropped 2 bases, with 11 bases sitting between them. The CDR3 spans 14 residues. CDR1 SGHAT and CDR2 FQNNGV come from the germline V gene. CDR3 DNA sequence: TGTGCCAGCAGCTTCCGAGGGCCAGCCTACGAGCAGTACTTC. Its translation is CASSFRGPAYEQYF.

The chain combines TRBV28 with TRBJ1-2, with 7 bases lining up with TRBD1. V shed 5 bases, J shed 3 bases, and the junction held 12 bases outside the gene matches. The CDR3 runs 16 residues. Germline CDR1 MDHEN, CDR2 SYDVKM. CDR3 in amino acids: CASSPLEGGRYYGYTF. CDR3 DNA: TGTGCCAGCAGTCCCCTAGAAGGGGGCAGGTACTATGGCTACACCTTC.

The CDR3 DNA is TGTGCCAGCAGCGGGCGGACAGGGGACCCCAATGAGCAGTTCTTC. It translates to CASSGRTGDPNEQFF. The chain recombines TRBV7-6 with TRBJ2-1; 9 bases line up with TRBD1. The CDR3 contains 15 residues. The germline CDR1 and CDR2 sequences are SGHVS and FNYEAQ. Trimming took 5 bases from V and 6 from J; bases not matched to a gene: 8.

This chain connects TRBV7-2 to TRBJ1-2; D unresolved. The CDR3 totals 14 residues. In germline, CDR1 is SGHTA, CDR2 FQGNSA. V shed 3 bases and J shed 1 base, with 9 bases lying between them. CDR3 nucleotide sequence: TGTGCCAGCAGCTTCCAGTCCAGTAACTATGGCTACACCTTC. As protein: CASSFQSSNYGYTF. The variable domain in full, with the rest retrieved from reference TRBV7-2 and TRBJ1-2, is GAGVSQSPSNKVTEKGKDVELRCDPISGHTALYWYRQSLGQGLEFLIYFQGNSAPDKSGLPSDRFSAERTGGSVSTLTIQRTQQEDSAVYLCASSFQSSNYGYTFGSGTRLTVV.

The chain has TRBV11-3 and TRBJ2-3; D possibly corresponds to TRBD2 (7 bases). Trimming pared 4 bases from V and 10 bases from J, leaving 18 bases between. The CDR3 totals 14 residues. Germline lookup yields CDR1 SGHNT and CDR2 YENEEA. The CDR3 DNA sequence: TGTGCCAGCAGCTGGACGGGGGGCGTGAGTCCGCAGTATTTT. Its protein product is CASSWTGGVSPQYF.

The rearrangement joins TRBV30 to TRBJ2-3; TRBD1 matches 8 bases. The CDR3 runs to 15 residues. With 3 bases clipped from V and 5 bases from J, the junction kept 10 bases outside the gene matches. CDR1 is GTSNPN, CDR2 SVGIG, per germline (reference sequence). This chain's CDR3 is CAWRSGQGPRDTQYF. CDR3 in DNA: TGTGCCTGGAGATCCGGACAGGGTCCTCGAGATACGCAGTATTTT. Variable domain in full (rest from reference TRBV30 and TRBJ2-3): SQTIHQWPATLVQPVGSPLSLECTVEGTSNPNLYWYRQAAGRGLQLLFYSVGIGQISSEVPQNLSASRPQDRQFILSSKKLLLSDSGFYLCAWRSGQGPRDTQYFGPGTRLTVL.

This chain joins TRBV7-2 and TRBJ2-7; a possible D gene is TRBD2 (6 bases). Between the trimmed V and J ends, which lost 9 bases and 2 bases, there was a span of 14 bases. The CDR3 loop spans 13 amino acids. Germline V CDR1 and CDR2: SGHTA, FQGNSA. The CDR3: CASGWRGAYEQYF. The CDR3 nucleotides are TGTGCCAGTGGGTGGCGCGGGGCCTACGAGCAGTACTTC.

The V call is TRBV7-9, the J call TRBJ1-4; 7 nucleotides agree with TRBD1. V shed 0 bases and J 2 bases; nucleotides not matched to a gene: 3. In germline, CDR1 is SEHNR, CDR2 FQNEAQ (reference sequence). This CDR3 has 16 amino acids. The CDR3 protein is CASSLARGPTNEKLFF. CDR3 coding DNA: TGTGCCAGCAGCTTAGCTAGGGGGCCTACTAATGAAAAACTGTTTTTT.

This clone has only a few counts. The chain combines TRBV15 with TRBJ1-1; 8 bases map to TRBD1. The germline CDR1 and CDR2 sequences are LNHNV and YYDKDF (reference sequence). Losses at the gene ends were 5 bases for V and 8 bases for J; bases not matched to a gene: 7. CDR3 length equals 13 residues. The CDR3 sequence is CATSPHGQGEAFF. The CDR3 bases are TGTGCCACCAGCCCCCATGGACAGGGAGAAGCTTTCTTT.

This sequence joins TRBV15 and TRBJ1-2, with 12 bases lining up with TRBD1. This CDR3 is built from 15 residues. The V segment lost 3 bases and the J segment 5 bases; nucleotides outside the gene matches: 4. CDR1 is LNHNV, CDR2 YYDKDF, per germline (reference sequence). The CDR3 nucleotides are TGTGCCACCAGCAGGGGGACAGGGGGCGGTTATGGCTACACCTTC. It is translated as CATSRGTGGGYGYTF.

This chain uses TRBV5-4 with TRBJ2-5, with 11 bases lining up with TRBD2. Germline CDR1 is SGHNT and CDR2 is YYREEE (reference sequence). V lost 4 bases, J lost 4 bases, and 6 bases stayed unmatched. There are 15 residues in the CDR3. CDR3 bases: TGTGCCAGCAGCCCTCGGCTAGCGGGGGGAGAGACCCAGTACTTC. It is translated as CASSPRLAGGETQYF.

The J gene is TRBJ1-1, the V gene TRBV4-1; maybe TRBD1 (5 bases). Germline V gene sequence: CDR1 MGHRA, CDR2 YSYEKL. CDR3 length: 14 residues. V was shortened by 1 base and J by 3 bases, with 9 bases between the two germline ends. The CDR3 sequence: CASSQGQTDTEAFF. The CDR3 DNA reads TGCGCCAGCAGCCAAGGACAGACGGACACTGAAGCTTTCTTT.

The J gene is TRBJ1-1, the V gene TRBV19; D is uncertain. V lost 1 base and J lost 7, with 13 bases in between. This CDR3 spans 14 amino acids. Germline V gene lookup returns CDR1 LNHDA and CDR2 SQIVND (reference sequence). The CDR3 DNA reads as TGTGCCAGTAGTATAGGACTGACGTCTTATGAAGCTTTCTTT. Translated: CASSIGLTSYEAFF.

The rearrangement links TRBV28 to TRBJ1-2, with 7 bases aligning to TRBD1. This CDR3 is built from 15 residues. In germline, CDR1 is MDHEN, CDR2 SYDVKM. J gave up 4 bases and V 4 bases, and 9 bases lay outside the gene matches. The CDR3 sequence is CASSSSGTVIYGYTF. DNA of the CDR3: TGTGCCAGCAGTTCTTCCGGGACAGTCATCTATGGCTACACCTTC.

This clone was recorded a few times. V gene TRBV6-4 combines with J gene TRBJ1-4, with 8 bases aligning to TRBD1. The CDR3 is 13 residues long. CDR1 and CDR2 from the germline V gene are MRHNA and SNTAGT. The trim removed 2 bases at V and 12 bases at J, leaving 5 bases unmatched. CDR3 sequence: CASSDRATGELFF. DNA of the CDR3: TGTGCCAGCAGTGACCGTGCGACAGGGGAACTGTTTTTT.

In DNA form, the CDR3 reads TGTGCCACCAGAAGTCTACAGCCGTTGGGCTACGAGCAGTACTTC. It translates to CATRSLQPLGYEQYF. The rearrangement links TRBV15 to TRBJ2-7; no clear D. With 6 bases removed from V and 3 bases from J, the gap between germline ends came to 18 bases. Germline V gives CDR1 LNHNV, CDR2 YYDKDF (reference sequence). There are 15 residues in the CDR3.

The chain joins TRBV13 to TRBJ2-3; TRBD2 might be the D (6 bases). Deletions cut 5 bases from V and 1 base from J, with 16 bases between. The CDR3 extends over 16 amino acids. Germline V lookup: CDR1 PRHDT, CDR2 FYEKMQ (reference sequence). The DNA for the CDR3 is TGTGCCAGCAGCCGCCCGGGACTTGGTGGCACAGATACGCAGTATTTT. Its protein is CASSRPGLGGTDTQYF.